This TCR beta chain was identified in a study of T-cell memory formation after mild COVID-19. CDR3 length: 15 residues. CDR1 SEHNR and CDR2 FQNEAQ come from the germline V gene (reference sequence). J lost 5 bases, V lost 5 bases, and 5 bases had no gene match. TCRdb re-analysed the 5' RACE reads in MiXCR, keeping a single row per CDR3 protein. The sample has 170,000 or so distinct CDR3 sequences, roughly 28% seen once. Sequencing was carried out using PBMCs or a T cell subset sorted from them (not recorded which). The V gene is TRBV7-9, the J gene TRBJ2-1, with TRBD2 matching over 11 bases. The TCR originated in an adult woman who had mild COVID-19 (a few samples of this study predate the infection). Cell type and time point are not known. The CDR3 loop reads CASSNLAGGHNEQFF. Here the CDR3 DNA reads TGTGCCAGCAGCAATCTAGCGGGAGGACACAATGAGCAGTTCTTC.